This is a list of T cell receptor beta chains from one sample in a study of long-term antiretroviral therapy in people with HIV. Sequencing used immunoSEQ multiplex PCR; TCRdb keeps in-frame clones, though not all of them. The sample lists 25,000 to 30,000 clones; 85% to 90% were seen once. This material consisted of unsorted PBMCs, taken 0.5 years after starting antiretroviral therapy. These receptors all come from a woman younger than 35 with HIV. CDR3s include the opening cysteine and the closing phenylalanine or tryptophan. A D gene is named only where the DNA matches it firmly. Clone size, where shown, is once, few, many, or a class for clones that have expanded.

TRBV27	NA	NA	TRBJ1-1	CASSLSAVPEAFF	TGTGCCAGCAGTTTATCCGCGGTGCCTGAAGCTTTCTTT
TRBV4-3	few	TRBD1	TRBJ2-7	CASSQGWTGGWEQYF	TGCGCCAGCAGCCAAGGATGGACAGGGGGATGGGAGCAGTACTTC
TRBV7-3	few	NA	TRBJ2-6	CASSLMDSPANVLTF	TGTGCCAGCAGCCTTATGGACAGCCCGGCCAACGTCCTGACTTTC
TRBV7-8	few	NA	TRBJ2-5	CASLGDGGLETQYF	TGTGCCAGCTTGGGAGACGGAGGGCTCGAGACCCAGTACTTC
TRBV11-3	NA	TRBD2	TRBJ2-1	CASSPPGLASYNEQFF	TGTGCCAGCAGCCCGCCGGGACTAGCCTCCTACAATGAGCAGTTCTTC
TRBV11-3	NA	TRBD2	TRBJ2-7	CASSSGGGSYEQYF	TGTGCCAGCAGCTCCGGGGGGGGGTCCTACGAGCAGTACTTC
TRBV5-4	once	NA	TRBJ1-6	CASSLVNSPLHF	TGTGCCAGCAGCTTGGTTAATTCACCCCTCCACTTT
TRBV21-1	NA	NA	TRBJ2-7	CASSKVGTGSYEQYF	NA
TRBV5-1	NA	TRBD2	TRBJ2-2	CASSQTGLAGVFSDTGELFF	TGCGCCAGCAGCCAAACCGGACTAGCGGGAGTATTTAGCGACACCGGGGAGCTGTTTTTT
TRBV7-9	NA	NA	TRBJ1-4	CASSLTNEKLFF	TGTGCCAGCAGCTTAACTAATGAAAAACTGTTTTTT
TRBV10-3	NA	NA	TRBJ1-4	CAISEGFGEKLFF	TGTGCCATCAGTGAGGGCTTCGGCGAAAAACTGTTTTTT
TRBV27	NA	NA	TRBJ2-5	CASSPGLIQETQYF	TGTGCCAGCAGCCCCGGACTCATTCAAGAGACCCAGTACTTC
TRBV25-1	NA	NA	TRBJ1-1	CASSESLNTEAFF	TGTGCCAGCAGTGAATCTCTGAACACTGAAGCTTTCTTT
TRBV28	NA	TRBD2	TRBJ2-1	CASSFSGRENEQFF	TGTGCCAGCAGTTTTAGCGGGAGAGAGAATGAGCAGTTCTTC
TRBV5-5	NA	NA	TRBJ2-2	CASSSGPTNTGELFF	TGTGCCAGCAGCTCGGGACCGACGAACACCGGGGAGCTGTTTTTT
TRBV7-2	NA	NA	TRBJ1-5	CASSNWGARGNQPQHF	TGTGCCAGCAGCAACTGGGGGGCGAGGGGTAATCAGCCCCAGCATTTT
TRBV27	NA	NA	TRBJ2-1	CASSLVLTNYNEQFF	TGTGCCAGCAGTTTAGTGCTTACCAACTACAATGAGCAGTTCTTC
TRBV6-5	once	NA	TRBJ2-7	CASRASLGAYEQYF	TGTGCCAGCAGGGCTAGCCTTGGGGCTTACGAGCAGTACTTC
TRBV5-8	NA	TRBD1	TRBJ1-4	CASSLSGQGGEKLFF	TGTGCCAGCAGCTTGTCGGGACAGGGAGGTGAAAAACTGTTTTTT
TRBV5-6	NA	TRBD2	TRBJ2-3	CASSLTPGLAGTDTQYF	TGTGCCAGCAGCCTTACCCCGGGACTAGCGGGGACAGATACGCAGTATTTT
TRBV19	once	TRBD2	TRBJ2-5	CASSPGREETQYF	TGTGCCAGTAGTCCAGGGAGGGAGGAGACCCAGTACTTC
TRBV6-4	NA	NA	TRBJ2-3	CASSDSDTDTQYF	TGTGCCAGCAGTGACTCCGACACAGATACGCAGTATTTT
TRBV27	NA	NA	TRBJ2-7	CASSGMGEVAYEQYF	TGTGCCAGCAGCGGCATGGGGGAAGTAGCCTACGAGCAGTACTTC
TRBV29-1	NA	NA	TRBJ2-3	CSVEDPGTERTDTQYF	TGCAGCGTTGAAGATCCAGGGACGGAACGCACAGATACGCAGTATTTT
TRBV6-1	NA	TRBD2	TRBJ2-5	CASSAGTSGGYQETQYF	TGTGCCAGCAGTGCCGGGACTAGCGGGGGGTATCAAGAGACCCAGTACTTC
TRBV6-5	NA	TRBD2	TRBJ2-7	CATTLLGLADEQYF	TGTGCCACGACCTTGCTGGGACTAGCGGACGAGCAGTACTTC
TRBV19	NA	NA	TRBJ2-7	CASSIGGDPLLEQYF	TGTGCCAGTAGTATCGGCGGGGATCCCCTCCTCGAGCAGTACTTC
TRBV2	NA	NA	TRBJ2-5	CASSPGTHKETQYF	TGTGCCAGCAGCCCCGGGACACATAAAGAGACCCAGTACTTC
TRBV25-1	few	NA	TRBJ1-1	CASSVKTEAFF	TGTGCCAGCAGTGTTAAGACTGAAGCTTTCTTT
TRBV10-1	NA	NA	TRBJ2-3	CASREDVTDTQYF	TGCGCCAGCAGGGAGGATGTCACAGATACGCAGTATTTT
TRBV10-3	few	TRBD1	TRBJ1-2	CAISESDRANYGYTF	TGTGCCATCAGTGAGTCTGACAGGGCCAACTATGGCTACACCTTC
TRBV6-5	NA	NA	TRBJ2-7	CASSYQARMVEQYF	TGTGCCAGCAGTTACCAGGCCAGGATGGTAGAGCAGTACTTC
TRBV10-3	few	NA	TRBJ1-2	CATPPRGANYGYTF	TGTGCCACCCCACCCAGGGGAGCTAACTATGGCTACACCTTC
TRBV12-5	NA	TRBD1	TRBJ1-2	CASYGTGKEEGGDGYTF	TGTGCTTCATACGGGACAGGGAAGGAAGAAGGTGGGGATGGCTACACCTTC
TRBV2	once	NA	TRBJ2-3	CASSTGADTQYF	TGTGCCAGCAGTACGGGGGCAGATACGCAGTATTTT
TRBV7-2	once	TRBD2	TRBJ2-5	CASSPRSGRAMETQYF	TGTGCCAGCAGCCCCCGGAGCGGGAGGGCCATGGAGACCCAGTACTTC
TRBV10-1	NA	TRBD1	TRBJ2-3	CASSEPGQGTDTQYF	TGCGCCAGCAGTGAGCCGGGACAGGGAACAGATACGCAGTATTTT
TRBV10-2	NA	NA	TRBJ1-5	CASSIQSNQPQHF	TGCGCCAGCAGTATTCAAAGCAATCAGCCCCAGCATTTT
TRBV6-5	NA	NA	TRBJ2-7	CASSYSAGSSYEQYF	TGTGCCAGCAGTTACTCGGCGGGGAGCTCCTACGAGCAGTACTTC
TRBV5-6	NA	NA	TRBJ1-2	CASSLERGPRGYTF	TGTGCCAGCAGCTTGGAGCGGGGCCCTCGCGGCTACACCTTC
TRBV5-1	NA	NA	TRBJ2-1	CASSLVGVSYNEQFF	TGCGCCAGCAGCTTGGTCGGGGTCTCCTACAATGAGCAGTTCTTC